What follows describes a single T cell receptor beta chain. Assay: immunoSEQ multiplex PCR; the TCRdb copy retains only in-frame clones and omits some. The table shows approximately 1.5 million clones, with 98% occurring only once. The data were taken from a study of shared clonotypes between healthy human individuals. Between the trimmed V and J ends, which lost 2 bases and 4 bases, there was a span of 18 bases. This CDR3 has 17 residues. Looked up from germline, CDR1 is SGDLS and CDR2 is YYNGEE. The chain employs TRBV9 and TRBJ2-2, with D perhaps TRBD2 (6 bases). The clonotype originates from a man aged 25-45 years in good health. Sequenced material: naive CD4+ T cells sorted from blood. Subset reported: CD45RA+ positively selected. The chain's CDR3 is CASSVKNGRALTGELFF. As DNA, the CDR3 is TGTGCCAGCAGCGTGAAGAACGGGAGAGCCCTCACCGGGGAGCTGTTTTTT.